The 21 T cell receptor beta chains given below trace back to one sample, sequenced in a study of metastatic and nonmetastatic thyroid tumors. TCRdb re-processed the PCR reads through MiXCR. Of roughly 19,000 clones listed, nearly 25% are singletons. Patients underwent thyroid surgery, and none had received any treatment before it. Material for sequencing was tumor tissue. The receptors stem from a female donor with papillary thyroid cancer or a benign thyroid nodule (not recorded which). Some clones in this sample may be carry-over from other donors' samples.

This clone was observed a handful of times. The V and J genes are TRBV12-3 or TRBV12-4 and TRBJ2-3; D gene uncertain. Trimming took 6 bases from V and 1 from J, leaving 11 bases between them. The CDR3 extends over 14 amino acids. The CDR3 region has the DNA TGTGCCAGCAGGGTGCACATCCGCACAGATACGCAGTATTTT. Translation: CASRVHIRTDTQYF.

This clone was seen a few times. A read error may produce the germline difference seen at one junction end. CDR3 sequence reads: CAGSLGTGAEKLFF. CDR3 nucleotide sequence: TGTGCCGGCAGTTTGGGGACAGGGGCTGAAAAACTGTTTTTT. The J gene is TRBJ1-4, the V gene TRBV12-3 or TRBV12-4, with TRBD1 matching 10 bases. This CDR3 comprises 14 residues.

This clone showed up many times. The chain joins TRBV19 to TRBJ2-2; D is unresolved. CDR1 and CDR2 (germline): LNHDA, SQIVND (reference sequence). CDR3 length: 16 residues. V was cut by 7 bases and J by 4 bases, with 19 bases left in between. The CDR3 region has the DNA TGTGCCAGTACCCCTAGACTGACGAGAAGCACCGGGGAGCTGTTTTTT. It yields the protein CASTPRLTRSTGELFF.

The chain joins TRBV28 to TRBJ2-7; D call uncertain. The ends were cut back, 5 bases at V and 2 bases at J, with 13 bases in the middle. The V gene's germline CDR1 is MDHEN and CDR2 SYDVKM. The CDR3 covers 14 residues. This CDR3 reads CASSQQTHTYEQYF. DNA of the CDR3: TGTGCCAGCAGTCAGCAGACTCACACCTACGAGCAGTACTTC.

This clone was counted a few times. This sequence joins TRBV19 and TRBJ2-6, with D possibly TRBD1 on 5 matching bases. V was clipped by 4 bases and J by 0 bases, with 13 bases between them. The CDR3 extends over 17 amino acids. The V gene's germline CDR1 is LNHDA and CDR2 SQIVND (reference sequence). The CDR3 DNA is TGTGCCAGTAGTAGATTCAGGGTTATCTCTGGGGCCAACGTCCTGACTTTC. Translation gives CASSRFRVISGANVLTF.

V gene TRBV2 combines with J gene TRBJ1-6; a weak D match, TRBD1 (5 bases). Germline V gene sequence: CDR1 SNHLY, CDR2 FYNNEI. With 3 bases removed from V and 8 bases from J, the gap between germline ends came to 17 bases. The CDR3 covers 16 residues. The CDR3 DNA follows: TGTGCCAGCAGTGATGCTCTTGTAGTGACAGATTCACCCCTCCACTTT. Protein product: CASSDALVVTDSPLHF.

This clone is judged medium-sized. The chain joins TRBV4-1 to TRBJ1-4, with D hard to call. Germline V gene sequence: CDR1 MGHRA, CDR2 YSYEKL. Trimming cost V 0 bases and J 8 bases, with 13 bases left between them. This CDR3 is built from 15 residues. Here the CDR3 reads CASSQDQGSQEKLFF. The CDR3 coding sequence is TGCGCCAGCAGCCAAGATCAAGGATCTCAGGAAAAACTGTTTTTT.

The chain recombines TRBV6-2 or TRBV6-3 with TRBJ2-2, with 8 bases that match TRBD2. Germline-derived CDR1 and CDR2 are MNHEY and SVGEGT. The trim removed 5 bases at V and 5 bases at J, leaving 16 bases unmatched. The CDR3 is 18 amino acids. CDR3 sequence reads: CASSTRTSWGERTGELFF. CDR3 nucleotides: TGTGCCAGCAGTACCCGGACTAGCTGGGGGGAGAGAACCGGGGAGCTGTTTTTT.

The genes are TRBV5-1 and TRBJ2-2; a possible D gene is TRBD2 (5 bases). CDR1 is SGHRS, CDR2 YFSETQ, per germline. CDR3 length: 15 residues. V dropped 0 bases and J dropped 5 bases, with 11 bases sitting between them. CDR3 loop: CASSLDLASTGELFF. CDR3 bases: TGCGCCAGCAGCTTGGATCTAGCTTCTACCGGGGAGCTGTTTTTT.

This clone was picked up many times. The chain recombines TRBV24-1 with TRBJ2-3; D is ambiguous. V was shortened by 1 base and J by 2 bases, with 3 bases between the two germline ends. The germline V gene encodes CDR1 KGHDR and CDR2 SFDVKD. The CDR3 loop spans 13 amino acids. CDR3: CATSDFSTDTQYF. The CDR3 DNA reads as TGTGCCACCAGTGATTTCTCCACAGATACGCAGTATTTT.

Relative to its sample, this clone is medium-sized. The genes are TRBV7-2 and TRBJ2-3; no clear D. Germline CDR1 SGHTA, CDR2 FQGNSA. This CDR3 contains 14 residues. Trimming stripped 5 bases from V and 4 bases from J, with 13 bases between. The CDR3, as DNA: TGTGCCAGCAGCCCCCACTATGGCGCAGATACGCAGTATTTT. This codes for CASSPHYGADTQYF. Complete variable domain (other parts from reference TRBV7-2 and TRBJ2-3): GAGVSQSPSNKVTEKGKDVELRCDPISGHTALYWYRQSLGQGLEFLIYFQGNSAPDKSGLPSDRFSAERTGGSVSTLTIQRTQQEDSAVYLCASSPHYGADTQYFGPGTRLTVL.

In this sample, this clone turned up a few times. A read error may account for a junction end that differs from germline. J is TRBJ1-6 and V is TRBV2; no reliable D call. The CDR3 covers 14 residues. Germline V gene sequence: CDR1 SNHLY, CDR2 FYNNEI. The CDR3 nucleotides read TGTGCCAGCAGCCTACTGACGGATAATTCACCCTTCCACTTT. Residues: CASSLLTDNSPFHF.

The chain employs TRBV5-4 and TRBJ2-7, with 7 positions matching TRBD2. Looked up from germline, CDR1 is SGHNT and CDR2 is YYREEE (reference sequence). The CDR3 spans 16 residues. Trimming took 6 bases from V and 5 from J; bases not matched to a gene: 17. CDR3 DNA: TGTGCCAGCATCCCAACCTGGGGAAGTGGGAGGGACGAGCAGTACTTC. Its translation: CASIPTWGSGRDEQYF.

On this clone: The CDR3 end shows no conserved phenylalanine or tryptophan, and so a read error is likely. This chain links TRBV25-1 with TRBJ2-1; 7 bases line up with TRBD1. Germline CDR1 MGHDK, CDR2 SYGVNS. This CDR3 is built from 15 residues. Unmatched junction bases numbered 9, after V lost 1 base and J lost 9 bases. This CDR3 reads CASSESRQGRSEQFS. CDR3 DNA: TGTGCCAGCAGTGAATCTCGACAGGGCCGGAGTGAGCAGTTCTCC.

This clone has a count of ten or more. This chain uses TRBV19 with TRBJ2-5; 7 positions agree with TRBD1. After removal of 4 bases from V and 3 bases from J, the junction contained 2 bases not matched to a gene. The germline CDR1 and CDR2 sequences are LNHDA and SQIVND (reference sequence). The CDR3 has 13 amino acids. CDR3 in DNA: TGTGCCAGTAGTAGGCAGGGGGAAGAGACCCAGTACTTC. It is translated as CASSRQGEETQYF. Combining the CDR3 with reference TRBV19 and TRBJ2-5 gives the whole variable domain DGGITQSPKYLFRKEGQNVTLSCEQNLNHDAMYWYRQDPGQGLRLIYYSQIVNDFQKGDIAEGYSVSREKKESFPLTVTSAQKNPTAFYLCASSRQGEETQYFGPGTRLLVL.

This clone is categorized as medium-sized. The V call is TRBV4-1, the J call TRBJ2-3, with 7 bases that match TRBD2. This CDR3 has 15 residues. Germline V gene lookup returns CDR1 MGHRA and CDR2 YSYEKL. V was pared by 0 bases and J by 5 bases, with 5 bases of the junction left unmatched. The CDR3: CASSQEGGRGDTQYF. Here the CDR3 DNA reads TGCGCCAGCAGCCAAGAGGGAGGGCGGGGAGATACGCAGTATTTT.

In its sample, this clone is medium-sized. The rearrangement joins TRBV7-2 to TRBJ2-7, with no clear D. V was cut by 6 bases and J by 3 bases, with 15 bases left in between. Germline V lookup: CDR1 SGHTA, CDR2 FQGNSA. This CDR3 region has 14 residues. As DNA, the CDR3 is TGTGCCAGCAGGATCAGCAGGACGAACTACGAGCAGTACTTC. Translating gives CASRISRTNYEQYF. Using reference TRBV7-2 and TRBJ2-7 for the parts outside the CDR3, the full variable domain is GAGVSQSPSNKVTEKGKDVELRCDPISGHTALYWYRQSLGQGLEFLIYFQGNSAPDKSGLPSDRFSAERTGGSVSTLTIQRTQQEDSAVYLCASRISRTNYEQYFGPGTRLTVT.

This clone ranks as medium-sized. V usage is TRBV6-5 and J usage is TRBJ2-1, with 12 bases fitting TRBD1. This CDR3 spans 17 amino acids. J was trimmed by 8 bases and V by 6 bases; bases with no gene match: 14. The germline V gene has CDR1 MNHEY and CDR2 SVGAGI. The CDR3 loop reads CASSPFGPGQGADEQFF. The DNA for the CDR3 is TGTGCCAGCAGCCCGTTCGGACCGGGACAGGGGGCAGATGAGCAGTTCTTC.

V and J are TRBV6-1 and TRBJ2-7; D gene uncertain. V lost 7 bases, J lost 0 bases, and 7 bases lay in between. The CDR3 is made up of 12 amino acids. In germline, CDR1 is MNHNS, CDR2 SASEGT. In DNA form, the CDR3 reads TGTGCCAGCACCCTCGGCTCCTACGAGCAGTACTTC. Protein sequence: CASTLGSYEQYF.

This clone was seen at least ten times. The chain links TRBV3-1 to TRBJ2-5; maybe TRBD1 (5 bases). Trimming shortened V by 1 base and J by 3 bases, and 12 bases separated the two germline ends. Looked up from germline, CDR1 is LGHDT and CDR2 is YNNKEL (reference sequence). CDR3 size: 15 residues. CDR3 in DNA: TGTGCCAGCAGCCAAGCATTACCCAGGGAAGAGACCCAGTACTTC. Translating it yields CASSQALPREETQYF.

This clone is medium-sized (0.01 to 0.1%) by share. V gene TRBV7-2 combines with J gene TRBJ2-7, with no clear D. The V and J ends lost 4 bases and 3 bases respectively, with 16 bases between them. CDR1 is SGHTA and CDR2 is FQGNSA in the germline V gene. The CDR3 extends over 15 amino acids. Here the CDR3 reads CASSSAVVSGYEQYF. In DNA, the CDR3 is TGTGCCAGCAGCTCGGCGGTCGTTTCGGGCTACGAGCAGTACTTC.